This note documents a single T cell receptor beta chain sequence. The sample is drawn from a study of shared clonotypes between healthy human individuals. Germline loops: CDR1 MNHEY, CDR2 SMNVEV (reference sequence). Trimming removed 4 bases from V and 5 bases from J; junction bases left unmatched: 9. The CDR3 loop spans 15 amino acids. Cells designated naive CD8 were CD45RO-negative and were positively selected for CCR7, with terminally differentiated effector memory CD45RA+ cells excluded. Measured with immunoSEQ multiplex PCR; TCRdb has only the in-frame clones, and not every one. The sample carries about 2,200,000 clones, about 93% recorded once.

Sample: naive CD8+ T cells from PBMCs. This clonotype originated in a man in his late teens or twenties in good health. Some clones in this sample may be carry-over from other donors' samples. The chain joins TRBV27 to TRBJ2-7, with 9 bases matching TRBD1. The CDR3 DNA is TGTGCCAGCAGTTCGCAGACAGGGGGTGTAGACGAGCAGTACTTC. It specifies CASSSQTGGVDEQYF.